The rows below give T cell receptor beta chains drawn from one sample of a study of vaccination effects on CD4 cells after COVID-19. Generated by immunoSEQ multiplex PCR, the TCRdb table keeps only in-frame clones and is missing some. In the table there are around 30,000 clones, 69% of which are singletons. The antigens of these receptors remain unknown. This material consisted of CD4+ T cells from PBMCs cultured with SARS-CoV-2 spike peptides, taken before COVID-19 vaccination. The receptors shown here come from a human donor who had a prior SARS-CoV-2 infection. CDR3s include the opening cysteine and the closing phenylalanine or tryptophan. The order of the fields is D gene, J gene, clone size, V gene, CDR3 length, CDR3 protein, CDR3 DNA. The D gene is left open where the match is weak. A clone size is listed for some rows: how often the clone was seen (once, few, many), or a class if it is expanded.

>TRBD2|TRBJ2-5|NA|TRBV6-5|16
CASSFPSGGAQETQYF
TGTGCCAGCAGTTTCCCTAGCGGGGGGGCCCAAGAGACCCAGTACTTC
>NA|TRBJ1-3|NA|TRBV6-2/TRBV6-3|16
CASSYNYGTRGNTIYF
TGTGCCAGCAGTTACAACTACGGGACGCGCGGAAACACCATATATTTT
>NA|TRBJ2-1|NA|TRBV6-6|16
CASSTPRDPTYNEQFF
TGTGCCAGCAGCACTCCTCGGGACCCTACCTACAATGAGCAGTTCTTC
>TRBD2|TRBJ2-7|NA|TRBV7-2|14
CASSSRAGGRRQYF
TGTGCCAGCAGCTCCCGGGCTGGCGGGAGGAGGCAGTACTTC
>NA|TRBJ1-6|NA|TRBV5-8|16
CASSLYHPNYNSPLHF
TGTGCCAGCAGCTTGTATCACCCTAATTATAATTCACCCCTCCACTTT
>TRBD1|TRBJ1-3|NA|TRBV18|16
CASSPSLFEGANTIYF
TGTGCCAGCTCACCATCGCTTTTTGAGGGGGCAAACACCATATATTTT
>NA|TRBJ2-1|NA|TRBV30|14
CAWSKTDSYNEQFF
TGTGCCTGGAGCAAGACAGACTCCTACAATGAGCAGTTCTTC
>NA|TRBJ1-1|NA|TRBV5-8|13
CASSLQGLTEAFF
TGTGCCAGCAGCTTGCAGGGCTTAACTGAAGCTTTCTTT
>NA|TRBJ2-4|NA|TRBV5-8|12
CASSPLTAVWGF
TGTGCCAGCAGCCCCCTGACGGCCGTCTGGGGATTC
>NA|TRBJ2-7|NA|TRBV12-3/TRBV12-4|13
CASRLVGTYEQYF
TGTGCCAGCAGATTAGTAGGGACCTACGAGCAGTACTTC
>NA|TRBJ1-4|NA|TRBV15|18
CATSSLPGPLATNEKLFF
TGTGCCACCAGCAGCCTTCCGGGGCCCTTAGCAACTAATGAAAAACTGTTTTTT
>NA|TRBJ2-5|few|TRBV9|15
CASSVEGGGQETQYF
TGTGCCAGCAGCGTAGAGGGAGGGGGTCAAGAGACCCAGTACTTC
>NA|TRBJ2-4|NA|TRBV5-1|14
CASSLVEGATIQYF
TGCGCCAGCAGCTTGGTGGAGGGAGCGACCATTCAGTACTTC
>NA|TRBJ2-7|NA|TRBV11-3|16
CASSLISVSDSYEQYF
TGTGCCAGCAGCTTAATCTCAGTTAGCGACTCCTACGAGCAGTACTTC
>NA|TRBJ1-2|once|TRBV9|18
CASSPNPKFNRQNSGYTF
TGTGCCAGCAGCCCAAATCCTAAATTCAACCGACAGAATTCGGGCTACACCTTC
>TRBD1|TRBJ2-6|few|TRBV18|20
CASSRTRPGTGHSGANVLTF
TGTGCCAGCTCACGAACCCGCCCCGGGACAGGCCACTCTGGGGCCAACGTCCTGACTTTC
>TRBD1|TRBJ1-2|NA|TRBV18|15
CASSEQQGEDYGYTF
TGTGCCAGCTCAGAACAGCAGGGGGAGGACTATGGCTACACCTTC
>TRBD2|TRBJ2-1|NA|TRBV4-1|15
CASSQGNSGGAQQFF
TGCGCCAGCAGCCAAGGAAATAGCGGGGGCGCACAACAGTTCTTC
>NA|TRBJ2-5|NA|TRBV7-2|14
CASSLYLGGETQYF
TGTGCCAGCAGCTTATACCTGGGAGGAGAGACCCAGTACTTC
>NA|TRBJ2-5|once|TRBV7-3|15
CASSSRVSGQETQYF
TGTGCCAGCAGCTCTAGAGTATCAGGGCAGGAGACCCAGTACTTC
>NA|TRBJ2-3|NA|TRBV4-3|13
CASSWRGADTQYF
TGCGCCAGCAGTTGGCGGGGCGCAGATACGCAGTATTTT
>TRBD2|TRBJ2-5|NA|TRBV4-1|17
CASSQVAGLDDQETQYF
TGCGCCAGCAGCCAAGTTGCGGGACTAGACGACCAAGAGACCCAGTACTTC
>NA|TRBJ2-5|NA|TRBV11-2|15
CASSLDGQGSETQYF
TGTGCCAGCAGCTTAGATGGGCAGGGTTCAGAGACCCAGTACTTC
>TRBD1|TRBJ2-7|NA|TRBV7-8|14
CASSQLTGNYEQYF
TGTGCCAGCAGCCAACTGACAGGGAACTACGAGCAGTACTTC
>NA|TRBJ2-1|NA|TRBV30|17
CAWSDQLDADSYNEQFF
TGTGCCTGGAGTGATCAACTCGACGCCGACTCCTACAATGAGCAGTTCTTC
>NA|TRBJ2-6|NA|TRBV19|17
CASSTGRPHSGANVLTF
TGTGCCAGTAGTACCGGCAGGCCTCACTCTGGGGCCAACGTCCTGACTTTC
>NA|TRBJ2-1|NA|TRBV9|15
CASSVVPGSYNEQFF
TGTGCCAGCAGCGTAGTGCCAGGTTCCTACAATGAGCAGTTCTTC
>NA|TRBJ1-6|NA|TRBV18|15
CASSPRGSYNSPLHF
TGTGCCAGCTCACCACGGGGTTCCTATAATTCACCCCTCCACTTT
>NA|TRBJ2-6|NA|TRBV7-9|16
CASSLAGRSFANVLTF
TGTGCCAGCAGCTTAGCGGGACGGAGCTTTGCCAACGTCCTGACTTTC
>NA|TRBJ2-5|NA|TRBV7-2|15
CASSSGVGSQETQYF
TGTGCCAGCAGCTCCGGGGTCGGATCGCAAGAGACCCAGTACTTC
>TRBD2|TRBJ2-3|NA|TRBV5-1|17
CASSLVLAGGLADTQYF
TGCGCCAGCAGCTTGGTACTAGCGGGAGGCTTGGCAGATACGCAGTATTTT
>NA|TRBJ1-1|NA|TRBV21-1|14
CASSRRAQNTEAFF
TGTGCCAGCAGCCGCCGCGCCCAGAACACTGAAGCTTTCTTT
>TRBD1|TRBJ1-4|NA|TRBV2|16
CASSPGQGWGNEKLFF
TGTGCCAGCAGTCCGGGACAGGGCTGGGGTAATGAAAAACTGTTTTTT
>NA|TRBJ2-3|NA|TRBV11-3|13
CASSLEVEDTQYF
TGTGCCAGCAGCTTAGAGGTTGAGGATACGCAGTATTTT
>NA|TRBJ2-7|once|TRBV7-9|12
CASSSLSYEQYF
TGTGCCAGCAGCTCCCTGTCCTACGAGCAGTACTTC
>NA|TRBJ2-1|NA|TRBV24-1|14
CATSARGSVNEQFF
TGTGCCACCAGTGCAAGGGGCTCGGTCAATGAGCAGTTCTTC
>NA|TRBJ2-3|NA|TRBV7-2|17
CASSLALGRSGIDTQYF
TGTGCCAGCAGCTTAGCGCTGGGACGGAGCGGTATAGATACGCAGTATTTT
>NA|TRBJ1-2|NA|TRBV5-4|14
CASSAGDRNYGYTF
TGTGCCAGCAGCGCCGGGGACCGCAACTATGGCTACACCTTC
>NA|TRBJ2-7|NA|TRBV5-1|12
CASSQDYYEQYF
TGCGCCAGCAGTCAGGACTACTACGAGCAGTACTTC
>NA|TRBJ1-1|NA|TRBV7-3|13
CASSTNLGTEAFF
TGTGCCAGCAGCACCAATCTGGGCACTGAAGCTTTCTTT
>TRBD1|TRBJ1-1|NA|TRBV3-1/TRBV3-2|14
CASSQAGQGAEAFF
TGTGCCAGCAGCCAGGCGGGACAGGGCGCTGAAGCTTTCTTT
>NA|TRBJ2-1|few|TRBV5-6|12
CASSLRTDKQFF
TGTGCCAGCAGCTTGAGGACGGATAAGCAGTTCTTC
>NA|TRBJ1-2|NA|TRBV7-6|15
CASSLDTGPGYGYTF
TGTGCCAGCAGCTTAGACACGGGGCCCGGCTATGGCTACACCTTC
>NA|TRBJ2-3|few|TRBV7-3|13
CASSFAYEDTQYF
TGTGCCAGCAGCTTTGCCTACGAGGATACGCAGTATTTT
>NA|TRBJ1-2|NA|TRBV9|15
CASSPRGQGESGYTF
TGTGCCAGCAGCCCCCGCGGGCAGGGTGAGAGTGGCTACACCTTC
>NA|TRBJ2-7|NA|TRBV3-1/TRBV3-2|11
CASSQGAEQYF
TGTGCCAGCAGCCAGGGGGCCGAGCAGTACTTC
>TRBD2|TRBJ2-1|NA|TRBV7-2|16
CASSPRIAGGFNEQFF
TGTGCCAGCAGCCCAAGAATAGCGGGGGGGTTCAATGAGCAGTTCTTC